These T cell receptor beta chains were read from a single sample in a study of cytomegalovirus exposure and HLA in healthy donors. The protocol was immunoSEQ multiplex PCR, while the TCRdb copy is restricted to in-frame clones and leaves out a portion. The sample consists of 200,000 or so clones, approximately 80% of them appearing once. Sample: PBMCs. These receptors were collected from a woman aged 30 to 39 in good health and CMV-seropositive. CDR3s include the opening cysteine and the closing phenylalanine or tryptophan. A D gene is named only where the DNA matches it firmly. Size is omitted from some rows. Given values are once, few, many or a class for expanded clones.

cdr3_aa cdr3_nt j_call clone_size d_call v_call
CSVVWTTNTEAFF TGCAGCGTTGTGTGGACAACGAACACTGAAGCTTTCTTT TRBJ1-1 . . TRBV29-1
CASSQEKVTSGRLYEQYF TGTGCCAGCAGCCAAGAGAAGGTGACTAGCGGGAGATTGTACGAGCAGTACTTC TRBJ2-7 . TRBD2 TRBV4-2
CASSQEAGNTEAFF TGTGCCAGCAGCCAAGAGGCAGGGAACACTGAAGCTTTCTTT TRBJ1-1 . . TRBV4-2
CASSGGDPEGGYTF TGTGCCAGCAGTGGGGGGGACCCAGAGGGTGGCTACACCTTC TRBJ1-2 . . TRBV6-1
CASSLMAPGPGELFF TGTGCCAGCAGTTTAATGGCCCCGGGTCCCGGGGAGCTGTTTTTT TRBJ2-2 . . TRBV27
CAISEGRERYNEQFF TGTGCCATCAGTGAGGGGCGGGAGAGGTACAATGAGCAGTTCTTC TRBJ2-1 . TRBD2 TRBV10-3
CASSLDSTSGPYNEQFF TGTGCCAGCAGCTTAGACTCCACGAGCGGGCCTTACAATGAGCAGTTCTTC TRBJ2-1 . . TRBV13
CASSLPDREGYTF TGTGCCAGCAGCCTGCCCGACAGGGAGGGCTACACCTTC TRBJ1-2 . TRBD1 TRBV5-4
CASSLWTGDMNTEAFF TGCGCCAGCAGCCTTTGGACAGGTGACATGAACACTGAAGCTTTCTTT TRBJ1-1 . TRBD1 TRBV5-1
CASSYDRGGNTIYF TGTGCCAGCAGTTACGACAGAGGAGGAAACACCATATATTTT TRBJ1-3 . . TRBV6-5
CASSASGIYNEQFF TGTGCCAGCAGTGCTAGCGGAATATACAATGAGCAGTTCTTC TRBJ2-1 . TRBD2 TRBV6-1
CASSVLDYHQETQYF TGTGCCAGCAGCGTTTTGGACTACCATCAAGAGACCCAGTACTTC TRBJ2-5 . . TRBV9
CASSLDRQVSNEKLFF TGTGCCAGCAGCTTAGACAGACAGGTATCTAATGAAAAACTGTTTTTT TRBJ1-4 . . TRBV7-9
CASSRDRPSQETQYF TGTGCCAGCAGTAGGGACAGACCTTCTCAAGAGACCCAGTACTTC TRBJ2-5 . TRBD1 TRBV2
CASSETGNTEAFF TGTGCCAGCAGTGAGACAGGGAACACTGAAGCTTTCTTT TRBJ1-1 once . TRBV6-5
CASGGTAQREYF TGTGCCAGCGGGGGGACAGCTCAGAGGGAGTACTTC TRBJ2-7 . . TRBV28
CASSSSTPSGDSYEQYF TGTGCCAGCAGCTCCTCAACCCCTAGCGGTGATTCCTACGAGCAGTACTTC TRBJ2-7 . TRBD2 TRBV11-2
CASLLAGEETQYF TGTGCCAGCCTGTTAGCGGGAGAAGAGACCCAGTACTTC TRBJ2-5 . TRBD2 TRBV28
CASKWAENTEAFF TGTGCCAGCAAATGGGCCGAGAACACTGAAGCTTTCTTT TRBJ1-1 . . TRBV7-2
CASSLPQDDGYTF TGTGCCAGCAGCCTGCCTCAGGATGATGGCTACACCTTC TRBJ1-2 . . TRBV6-6
CASSLGQGTYQPQHF TGCGCCAGCAGCTTGGGACAGGGGACCTATCAGCCCCAGCATTTT TRBJ1-5 . TRBD1 TRBV5-1
CASSVAFGQGTYNEQFF TGTGCCAGCAGCGTAGCCTTTGGACAGGGAACCTACAATGAGCAGTTCTTC TRBJ2-1 . TRBD1 TRBV9
CASSPTETGGNYGYTF TGCGCCAGCAGCCCCACGGAGACAGGGGGGAACTATGGCTACACCTTC TRBJ1-2 . TRBD1 TRBV4-1
CASSETGGWETQYF TGTGCCAGCAGTGAAACAGGGGGCTGGGAGACCCAGTACTTC TRBJ2-5 . TRBD1 TRBV6-1
CASSGPTSEVNNEQFF TGTGCCAGCAGCGGACCCACTAGCGAAGTAAACAATGAGCAGTTCTTC TRBJ2-1 . TRBD2 TRBV7-9
CASSLLPLPGLAGDNEQFF TGTGCCAGCAGCCTACTTCCACTGCCGGGACTAGCGGGAGACAATGAGCAGTTCTTC TRBJ2-1 . TRBD2 TRBV11-1
CASSTRTSGNDEQFF TGTGCCAGCAGTACCCGGACTAGCGGGAACGATGAGCAGTTCTTC TRBJ2-1 . TRBD2 TRBV6-6
CASMGAGGGPVYF TGTGCCAGCATGGGGGCAGGGGGCGGTCCGGTGTACTTC TRBJ2-7 . TRBD1 TRBV2
CASSGPERQGYGYTF TGTGCCAGCAGCGGCCCGGAAAGACAGGGCTATGGCTACACCTTC TRBJ1-2 . TRBD1 TRBV9
CASSMARDTEAFF TGTGCCAGTAGTATGGCGAGGGACACTGAAGCTTTCTTT TRBJ1-1 . . TRBV19
CASSYLGGRTENTEAFF TGTGCCAGCAGTTACTTGGGGGGACGGACGGAGAACACTGAAGCTTTCTTT TRBJ1-1 . . TRBV28
CASSPPSRNQPQHF TGTGCCAGCAGTCCCCCGAGCAGGAATCAGCCCCAGCATTTT TRBJ1-5 . . TRBV11-2
CASKEREASYEQYF TGTGCCAGCAAGGAGCGGGAGGCCTCCTACGAGCAGTACTTC TRBJ2-7 . TRBD2 TRBV6-6
CASSYFGGGDTEAFF TGTGCCAGCAGTTACTTTGGGGGCGGTGACACTGAAGCTTTCTTT TRBJ1-1 few . TRBV6-5
CASSLGFGGNEQFF TGTGCCAGCAGCTTAGGATTCGGGGGGAATGAGCAGTTCTTC TRBJ2-1 . TRBD2 TRBV7-2
CSVLPFDSTYNEQFF TGCAGCGTGCTTCCCTTCGACAGCACCTACAATGAGCAGTTCTTC TRBJ2-1 . . TRBV29-1
CAISESWTGGNTIYF TGTGCCATCAGTGAGTCTTGGACAGGGGGAAACACCATATATTTT TRBJ1-3 . TRBD1 TRBV10-3
CASRRDGNTIYF TGTGCCAGCAGGCGGGACGGAAACACCATATATTTT TRBJ1-3 . . TRBV6-1
CASSPQGGNTEAFF TGTGCCAGCAGTCCCCAGGGGGGAAACACTGAAGCTTTCTTT TRBJ1-1 . TRBD1 TRBV5-4
CASTPGTALYGYTF TGCGCCAGCACCCCCGGGACAGCCTTATATGGCTACACCTTC TRBJ1-2 . TRBD1 TRBV5-1
CASRDRLYNEQFF TGTGCCAGTAGAGACAGGCTTTACAATGAGCAGTTCTTC TRBJ2-1 . . TRBV19
CASRRTGNTEAFF TGTGCCAGCAGGAGGACAGGGAACACTGAAGCTTTCTTT TRBJ1-1 . TRBD1 TRBV2
CASSRPGTRSTDTQYF TGTGCCAGCAGCCGACCCGGGACTAGATCAACAGATACGCAGTATTTT TRBJ2-3 once TRBD2 TRBV7-9
CASSYREDREAFF TGTGCCAGCAGTTACCGAGAGGACAGAGAAGCTTTCTTT TRBJ1-1 . . TRBV6-5
CSVTRDGYTF TGCAGCGTCACGCGCGATGGCTACACCTTC TRBJ1-2 few . TRBV29-1
CASSPPLAGGSTYEQYF TGTGCCAGCAGTCCCCCACTAGCGGGAGGTAGTACCTACGAGCAGTACTTC TRBJ2-7 . TRBD2 TRBV28
CASSGSQGNQPQHF TGTGCCAGCAGTGGTTCACAGGGGAATCAGCCCCAGCATTTT TRBJ1-5 once TRBD1 TRBV6-5
CASSSGTGRALRANVLTF TGTGCCAGCAGCTCTGGGACCGGGAGGGCCTTGCGGGCCAACGTCCTGACTTTC TRBJ2-6 . TRBD2 TRBV11-1
CASSELAQRGVPDTQYF TGTGCCAGCAGTGAATTAGCCCAGCGGGGAGTTCCAGATACGCAGTATTTT TRBJ2-3 . TRBD2 TRBV25-1
CASSIRDTLGSEAFF TGTGCCAGCAGCATCCGGGACACCCTAGGCAGTGAAGCTTTCTTT TRBJ1-1 . . TRBV9
CASSFHRVLSSGANVLTF TGTGCCAGCAGCTTCCACAGGGTTTTAAGCTCTGGGGCCAACGTCCTGACTTTC TRBJ2-6 . . TRBV7-8
CASGGQGLWETQYF TGTGCCAGCGGGGGACAGGGGCTGTGGGAGACCCAGTACTTC TRBJ2-5 . TRBD1 TRBV6-6
CASSTDSQPQHF TGTGCCAGCAGTACGGACAGTCAGCCCCAGCATTTT TRBJ1-5 . . TRBV6-6